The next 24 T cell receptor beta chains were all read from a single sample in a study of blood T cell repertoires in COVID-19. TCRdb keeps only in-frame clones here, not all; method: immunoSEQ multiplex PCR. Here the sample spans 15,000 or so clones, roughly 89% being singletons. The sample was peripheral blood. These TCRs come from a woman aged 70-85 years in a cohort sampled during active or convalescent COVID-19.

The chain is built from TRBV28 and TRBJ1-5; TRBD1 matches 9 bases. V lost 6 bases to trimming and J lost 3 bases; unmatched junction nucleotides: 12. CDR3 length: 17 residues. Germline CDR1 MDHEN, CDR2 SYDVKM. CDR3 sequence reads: CASRRAVGTGINQPQHF. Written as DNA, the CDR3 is TGTGCCAGCAGGCGCGCTGTGGGGACAGGGATCAATCAGCCCCAGCATTTT.

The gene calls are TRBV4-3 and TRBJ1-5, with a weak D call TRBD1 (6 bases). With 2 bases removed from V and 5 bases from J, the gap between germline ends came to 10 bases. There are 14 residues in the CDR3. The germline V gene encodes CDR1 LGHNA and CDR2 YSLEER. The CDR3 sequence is CASSQTQGYQPQHF. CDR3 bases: TGCGCCAGCAGCCAAACCCAGGGGTATCAGCCCCAGCATTTT.

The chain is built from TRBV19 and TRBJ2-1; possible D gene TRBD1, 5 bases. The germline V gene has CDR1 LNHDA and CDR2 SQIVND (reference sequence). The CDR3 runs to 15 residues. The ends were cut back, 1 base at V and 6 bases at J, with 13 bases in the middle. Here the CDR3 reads CASSIVFSRVNEQFF. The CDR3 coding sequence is TGTGCCAGTAGTATAGTATTCAGCAGGGTCAATGAGCAGTTCTTC.

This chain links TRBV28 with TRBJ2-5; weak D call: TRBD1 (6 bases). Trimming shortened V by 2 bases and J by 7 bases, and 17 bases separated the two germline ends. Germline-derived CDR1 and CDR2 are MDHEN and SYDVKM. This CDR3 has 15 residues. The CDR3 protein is CASSLSRGSKGTQYF. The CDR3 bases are TGTGCCAGCAGTTTAAGTAGGGGGAGTAAGGGGACCCAGTACTTC.

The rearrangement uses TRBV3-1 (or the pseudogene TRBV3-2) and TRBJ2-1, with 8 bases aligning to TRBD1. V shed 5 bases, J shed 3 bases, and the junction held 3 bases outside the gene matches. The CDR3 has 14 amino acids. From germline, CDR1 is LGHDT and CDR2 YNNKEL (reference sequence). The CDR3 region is CASSFTGGYNEQFF. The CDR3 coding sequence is TGTGCCAGCAGCTTTACAGGGGGCTACAATGAGCAGTTCTTC.

CDR3 residues: CASSHPGTGPYEQYF. Here the CDR3 DNA reads TGTGCCAGCAGCCACCCCGGGACAGGGCCCTACGAGCAGTACTTC. The chain employs TRBV5-5 and TRBJ2-7; TRBD1 matches at 9 bases. Germline V lookup: CDR1 SGHKS, CDR2 YYEKEE (reference sequence). V was clipped by 4 bases and J by 2 bases; unmatched bases: 7. The CDR3 runs to 15 residues.

The CDR3, as DNA: TGTGCCAGCTCACCAGGGGACAGGGTCAGCACGGAGCAGTACTTC. Encoded protein: CASSPGDRVSTEQYF. The chain has TRBV18 and TRBJ2-7; TRBD1 aligns across 9 bases. Germline loops: CDR1 KGHSH, CDR2 LQKENI. The CDR3 covers 15 residues. Germline trimming cut 2 bases from V and 7 bases from J; bases unmatched to any gene: 9.

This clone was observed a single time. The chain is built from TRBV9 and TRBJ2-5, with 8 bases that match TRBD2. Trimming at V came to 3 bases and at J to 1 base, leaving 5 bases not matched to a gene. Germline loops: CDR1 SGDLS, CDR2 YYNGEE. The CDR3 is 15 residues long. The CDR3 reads CASSADRGGQETQYF. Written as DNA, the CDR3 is TGTGCCAGCAGCGCAGACCGGGGGGGCCAAGAGACCCAGTACTTC.

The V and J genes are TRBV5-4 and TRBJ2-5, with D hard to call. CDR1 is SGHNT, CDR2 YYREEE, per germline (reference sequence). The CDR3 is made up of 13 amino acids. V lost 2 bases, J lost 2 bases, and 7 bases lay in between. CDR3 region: CASSFGRQETQYF. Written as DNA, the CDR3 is TGTGCCAGCAGCTTCGGCAGGCAAGAGACCCAGTACTTC.

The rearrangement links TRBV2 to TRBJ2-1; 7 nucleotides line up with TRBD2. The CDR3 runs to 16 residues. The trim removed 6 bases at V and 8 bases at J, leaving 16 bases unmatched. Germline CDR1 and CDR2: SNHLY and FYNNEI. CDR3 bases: TGTGCCAGCAGACCCAGGTTTACAGCGGGGCTCTATGAGCAGTTCTTC. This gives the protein CASRPRFTAGLYEQFF.

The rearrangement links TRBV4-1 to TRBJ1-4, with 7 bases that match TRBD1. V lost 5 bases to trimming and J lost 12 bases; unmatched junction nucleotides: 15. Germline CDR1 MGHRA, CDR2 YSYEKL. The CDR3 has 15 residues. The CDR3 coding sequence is TGCGCCAGCAGCTCCTCGGACAGGACTGTTGGGGAACTGTTTTTT. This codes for CASSSSDRTVGELFF.

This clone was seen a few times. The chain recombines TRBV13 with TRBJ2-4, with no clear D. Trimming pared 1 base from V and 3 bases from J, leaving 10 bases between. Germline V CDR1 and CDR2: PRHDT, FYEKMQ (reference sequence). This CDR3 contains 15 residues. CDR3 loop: CASSLDPYGKNIQYF. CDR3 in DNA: TGTGCCAGCAGCTTAGATCCATACGGCAAAAACATTCAGTACTTC.

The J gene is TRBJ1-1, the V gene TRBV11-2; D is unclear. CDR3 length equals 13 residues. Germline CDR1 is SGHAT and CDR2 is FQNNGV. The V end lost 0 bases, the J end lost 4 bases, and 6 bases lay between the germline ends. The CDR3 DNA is TGTGCCAGCAGCTTAGAGTCCGGCACTGAAGCTTTCTTT. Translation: CASSLESGTEAFF.

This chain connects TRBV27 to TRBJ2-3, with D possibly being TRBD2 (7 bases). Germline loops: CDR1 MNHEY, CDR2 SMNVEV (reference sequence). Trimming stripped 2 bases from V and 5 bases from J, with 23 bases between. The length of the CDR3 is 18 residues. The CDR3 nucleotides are TGTGCCAGCAGTTTAAAGCTACAGATCGGGGGGCGGGGAGATACGCAGTATTTT. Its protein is CASSLKLQIGGRGDTQYF.

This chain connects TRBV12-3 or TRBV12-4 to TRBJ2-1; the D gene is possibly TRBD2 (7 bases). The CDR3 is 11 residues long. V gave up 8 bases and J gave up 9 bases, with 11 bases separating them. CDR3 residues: CASLRGGEQFF. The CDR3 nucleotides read TGTGCCAGCTTAAGGGGGGGTGAGCAGTTCTTC.

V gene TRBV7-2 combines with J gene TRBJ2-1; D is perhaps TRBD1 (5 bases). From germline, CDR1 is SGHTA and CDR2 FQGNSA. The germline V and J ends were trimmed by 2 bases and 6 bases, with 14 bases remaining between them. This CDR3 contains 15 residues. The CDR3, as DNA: TGTGCCAGCAGCTTAACCCTGGGGCCTTTCAATGAGCAGTTCTTC. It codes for CASSLTLGPFNEQFF.

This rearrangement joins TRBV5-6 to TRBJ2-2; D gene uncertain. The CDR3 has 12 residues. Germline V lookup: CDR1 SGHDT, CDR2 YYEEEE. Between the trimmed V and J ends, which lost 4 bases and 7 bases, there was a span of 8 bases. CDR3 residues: CASSTLSGELFF. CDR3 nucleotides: TGTGCCAGCAGCACGCTCAGCGGGGAGCTGTTTTTT.

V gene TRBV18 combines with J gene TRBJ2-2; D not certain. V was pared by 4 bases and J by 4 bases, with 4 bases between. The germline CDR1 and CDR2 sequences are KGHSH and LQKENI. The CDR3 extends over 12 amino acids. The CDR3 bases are TGTGCCAGCTCACACAGCACCGGGGAGCTGTTTTTT. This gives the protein CASSHSTGELFF.

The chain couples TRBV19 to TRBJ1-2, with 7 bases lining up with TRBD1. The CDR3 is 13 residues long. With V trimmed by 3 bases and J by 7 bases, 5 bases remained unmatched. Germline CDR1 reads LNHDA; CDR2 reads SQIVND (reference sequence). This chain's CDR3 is CASSIGQVVGYTF. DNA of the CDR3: TGTGCCAGTAGTATCGGACAGGTAGTTGGCTACACCTTC.

As DNA, the CDR3 is TGTGCCATCAGTGGATTCCTGGCCCGGGACAGGGGTGGGAATGAGCAGTTCTTC. Translation: CAISGFLARDRGGNEQFF. This chain connects TRBV10-3 to TRBJ2-1, with TRBD1 identical over 10 bases. V dropped 4 bases and J dropped 7; count of bases not matched to a gene: 16. Germline values: CDR1 ENHRY, CDR2 SYGVKD. The CDR3 extends over 18 amino acids.

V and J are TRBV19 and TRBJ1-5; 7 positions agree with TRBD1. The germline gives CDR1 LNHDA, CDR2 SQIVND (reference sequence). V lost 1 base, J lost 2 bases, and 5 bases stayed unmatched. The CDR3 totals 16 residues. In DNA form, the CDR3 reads TGTGCCAGTAGTATAGCGGGGGACAGCGGCAATCAGCCCCAGCATTTT. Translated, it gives CASSIAGDSGNQPQHF. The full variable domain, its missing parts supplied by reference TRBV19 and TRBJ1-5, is DGGITQSPKYLFRKEGQNVTLSCEQNLNHDAMYWYRQDPGQGLRLIYYSQIVNDFQKGDIAEGYSVSREKKESFPLTVTSAQKNPTAFYLCASSIAGDSGNQPQHFGDGTRLSIL.

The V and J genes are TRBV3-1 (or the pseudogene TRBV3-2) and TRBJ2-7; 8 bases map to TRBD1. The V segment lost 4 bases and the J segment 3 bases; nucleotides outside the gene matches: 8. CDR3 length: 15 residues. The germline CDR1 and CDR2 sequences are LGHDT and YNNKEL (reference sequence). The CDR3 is CASSPIGQGDYEQYF. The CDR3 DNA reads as TGTGCCAGCAGCCCCATCGGACAGGGCGACTACGAGCAGTACTTC.

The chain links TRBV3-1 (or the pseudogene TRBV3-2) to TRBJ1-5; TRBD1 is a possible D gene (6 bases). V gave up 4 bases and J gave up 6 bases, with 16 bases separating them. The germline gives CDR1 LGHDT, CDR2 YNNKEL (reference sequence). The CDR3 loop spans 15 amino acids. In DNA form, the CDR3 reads TGTGCCAGCAGCCCCCGCGGGGGGGCCACTCAGCCCCAGCATTTT. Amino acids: CASSPRGGATQPQHF.

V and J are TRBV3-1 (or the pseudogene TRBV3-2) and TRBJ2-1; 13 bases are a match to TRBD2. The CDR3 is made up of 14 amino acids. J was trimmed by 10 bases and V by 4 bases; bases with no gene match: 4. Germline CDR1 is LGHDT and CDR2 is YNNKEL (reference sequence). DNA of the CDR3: TGTGCCAGCAGCCCGACTAGCGGGGGGCGAGAGCAGTTCTTC. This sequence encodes CASSPTSGGREQFF.